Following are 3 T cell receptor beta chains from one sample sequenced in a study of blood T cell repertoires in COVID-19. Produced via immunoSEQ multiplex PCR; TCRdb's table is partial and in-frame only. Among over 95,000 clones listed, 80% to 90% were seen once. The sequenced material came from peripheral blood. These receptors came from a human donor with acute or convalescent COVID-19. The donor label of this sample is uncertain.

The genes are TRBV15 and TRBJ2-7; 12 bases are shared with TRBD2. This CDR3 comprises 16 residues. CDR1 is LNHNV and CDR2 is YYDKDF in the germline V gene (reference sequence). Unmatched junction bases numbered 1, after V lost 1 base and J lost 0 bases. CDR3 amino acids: CATSRGTSGASYEQYF. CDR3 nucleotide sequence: TGTGCCACCAGCAGAGGGACTAGCGGGGCCTCCTACGAGCAGTACTTC.

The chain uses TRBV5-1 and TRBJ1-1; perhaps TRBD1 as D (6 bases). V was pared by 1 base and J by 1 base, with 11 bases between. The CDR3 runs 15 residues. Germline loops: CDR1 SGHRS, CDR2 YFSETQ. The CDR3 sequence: CASSLMAGANTEAFF. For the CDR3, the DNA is TGCGCCAGCAGCTTGATGGCAGGGGCGAACACTGAAGCTTTCTTT.

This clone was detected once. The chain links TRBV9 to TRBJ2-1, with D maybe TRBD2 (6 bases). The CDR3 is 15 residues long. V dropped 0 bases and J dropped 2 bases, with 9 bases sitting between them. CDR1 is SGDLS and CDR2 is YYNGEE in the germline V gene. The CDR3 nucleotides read TGTGCCAGCAGCGTAGGCGGAGGGGCCTACAATGAGCAGTTCTTC. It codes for CASSVGGGAYNEQFF.